This entry describes one TCR beta chain. This clone's antigen is unknown. Base qualities are not at hand, and no much larger clone is one base apart. This entry belongs to a study of blood T cell repertoires in COVID-19 (dated by TCRdb to 2018 to 2021). Context from the whole study: Collaborator samples came from the United States, Italy and Spain and covered acute and convalescent phases of COVID-19. The material from the prospective study consisted of cDNA or gDNA derived from T cells, B-cell-depleted T cells, or PBMCs. Subjects who had been exposed to COVID-19, were actively infected with it, or had recovered from it provided the deeply sampled blood TCRbeta repertoires that made up the dataset. The repertoires were released in a freely available public database meant as a resource for research on the immune response to SARS-CoV-2. The samples were drawn from the first 160 participants of the ongoing ImmuneRACE study and from 950 to 1,500 subjects provided by 6 global collaborators. The sample metadata nearly always contained a de-identified subject ID, COVID-19 status, age in years and sex. Where available, HLA class I and class II types were obtained from metadata supplied by the sample provider rather than from assay-based typing. Results and caveats for the whole study, not just this receptor: How much clinical and demographic metadata was included differed by source and by participant, and the metadata was provided uncurated.

In the germline V gene (reference sequence), CDR1 corresponds to MNHEY and CDR2 to SMNVEV. Trimming removed 7 bases from V and 3 bases from J, leaving 17 bases between the germline ends. Taken from cysteine to phenylalanine, the CDR3 has 15 residues. Only CDR3 DNA is held: 45 bases, read in frame from base 1. The collaborating institutions used their own protocols to collect whole blood in K2EDTA tubes. For TCRbeta analysis, collaborator samples were shipped as frozen whole blood, as isolated PBMCs, or as DNA extracted from either sample type. The immunoSEQ Assay, a bias-controlled multiplex PCR, was used to amplify TCRbeta CDR3 regions from genomic DNA. As for how the authors treated the data: Within the assay, amplification of reference gene primers was used to estimate how many nucleated cells each sample contained. To quantify the absolute abundance of each unique TCRbeta CDR3 rearrangement, sequence reads were collapsed and filtered. For each sample, productive Simpson clonality was calculated by taking the square root of Simpson's diversity index across productive rearrangements. Not all clones reach the TCRdb copy of this immuneACCESS table, which keeps in-frame sequences only. Checked studies attribute under half of the gap to unresolved V genes and leave the rest unexplained. V, J and clone size reflect that table, while D and trimming were determined from the DNA. Within this sample are around 260,000 clones, with roughly 88% of them counted one time only. Of the sample, about 0.64% is held by the ten largest clones.

The V and J segments used are TRBV27 and TRBJ2-3, and perhaps TRBD1 as D gene, on 5 matching bases. The sample comprised peripheral blood. This receptor was taken from a human donor in a cohort sampled during active COVID-19. The CDR3 region has the sequence CASIQGGLGTDTQYF. DNA sequence: TGTGCCAGCATTCAGGGTGGCCTTGGGACAGATACGCAGTATTTT.